This entry describes one T cell receptor (beta chain). It lacks a known antigen. Qualities for individual bases were not recorded, and no much larger clone is one base off. TCRbeta CDR3 regions were amplified from genomic DNA using the immunoSEQ Assay, a bias-controlled multiplex PCR. In the source study's methods: The number of nucleated cells in each sample was estimated from the amplification of reference gene primers within the assay. To quantify the absolute abundance of each unique TCRbeta CDR3 rearrangement, sequence reads were collapsed and filtered. For each sample, productive Simpson clonality was calculated as the square root of Simpson's diversity index over productive rearrangements. What TCRdb holds here is the immuneACCESS table cut down to in-frame rearrangements. Part of the clones is not present; checked against another copy, under half of the missing clones reflect an unresolved V gene, and the others are unexplained. Clonal size and the V and J genes are those of that table, whereas D and trimming came from the DNA. The sample table shows about 270,000 clones, and about 86% are seen once. Over 2.5% of the sample goes to the ten largest clones.

The collaborating institutions used their own protocols to collect whole blood in K2EDTA tubes. Collaborator samples were shipped for TCRbeta analysis as frozen whole blood, isolated PBMCs, or DNA extracted from either sample type. These data belong to a study of blood T cell repertoires in COVID-19 (dated by TCRdb to the early 2020s). For the study in its entirety: Collaborator samples came from the United States, Italy and Spain and covered acute and convalescent phases of COVID-19. The repertoires were made available in a free public database intended to serve as a resource for research on the immune response to SARS-CoV-2. The material from the prospective study consisted of cDNA or gDNA derived from T cells, B-cell-depleted T cells, or PBMCs. Samples were obtained from the ongoing ImmuneRACE study (first 160 participants) and from about 1,300 subjects provided by 6 global collaborators. Where HLA class I and class II types were available, the types were taken from metadata supplied by the sample provider, not from assay-based typing. Subjects who had been exposed to COVID-19, were actively infected with it, or had recovered from it provided the deeply sampled blood TCRbeta repertoires that made up the dataset. Sample metadata almost always included a de-identified subject ID, COVID-19 status, age in years and sex. General conclusions and limits of the study: The quantity of clinical and demographic metadata differed by source and by participant and was supplied without curation.

The CDR3 contains 16 residues, cysteine and phenylalanine counted. Only CDR3 DNA is held: 48 bases, read in frame from base 1. V is shortened by 1 base, J by 3 bases, and the region joining them spans 15 bases. The germline V gene encodes CDR1 SGHVS and CDR2 FQNEAQ. The receptor comes from a woman aged 55-70 years with active or convalescent COVID-19. The sequence links TRBV7-8 to TRBJ1-2, and perhaps TRBD1 as D gene, on 6 matching bases. The sequenced material came from peripheral blood. The nucleotide sequence is TGTGCCAGCAGCTTAGAACGAGTGAACAGGGACTATGGCTACACCTTC. It translates as CASSLERVNRDYGYTF.